Below are 17 T cell receptor beta chains sequenced from a single sample in a study of regulatory T cells in long-lasting Graves disease. According to the study, TCR beta libraries were built with iRepertoire HTBI primers and CDR3-region Arm-PCR. In TCRdb, the multiplex PCR reads were re-called with MiXCR into one record per CDR3 protein. The sample lists approximately 400,000 distinct CDR3 sequences, 23% occurring once. The sample's time point: persistent/refractory GD, antithyroid drugs over 5 years with positive TRAb. Preparation of the TCR library used RNA extracted from PBMCs. Sequencing was performed on peripheral blood mononuclear cells (PBMCs), taken when the disease was refractory, from a patient treated with antithyroid drugs. The source of these receptors is a female donor with Graves disease.

The rearrangement joins TRBV19 to TRBJ1-2, with D unresolved. The V gene lost 7 bases and the J gene lost 4 bases, with 19 bases spanning the gap. Germline V lookup: CDR1 LNHDA, CDR2 SQIVND (reference sequence). This CDR3 region has 15 residues. The CDR3 bases are TGTGCCAGTAACCATCAAAGTTATGGCTTCTATGGCTACACCTTC. It codes for CASNHQSYGFYGYTF. Using reference TRBV19 and TRBJ1-2 for the parts outside the CDR3, the full variable domain is DGGITQSPKYLFRKEGQNVTLSCEQNLNHDAMYWYRQDPGQGLRLIYYSQIVNDFQKGDIAEGYSVSREKKESFPLTVTSAQKNPTAFYLCASNHQSYGFYGYTFGSGTRLTVV.

This chain uses TRBV2 with TRBJ2-3, with 7 bases lining up with TRBD1. The germline gives CDR1 SNHLY, CDR2 FYNNEI. V gave up 5 bases and J gave up 0 bases; unmatched junction bases: 8. The CDR3 runs to 16 residues. In nucleotides, the CDR3 is TGTGCCAGCAGTTCGGATAGGACAGGTAGCACAGATACGCAGTATTTT. Residues: CASSSDRTGSTDTQYF.

Many counts were recorded for this clonotype. This chain connects TRBV28 to TRBJ1-6, with no clear D. Germline CDR1 MDHEN, CDR2 SYDVKM. The CDR3 length is 13 residues. The germline V and J ends were trimmed by 10 bases and 5 bases, with 12 bases remaining between them. DNA for the CDR3: TGTGCCACCTTCCAATACGATAATTCACCCCTCCACTTT. It translates to CATFQYDNSPLHF. Full variable domain (outside the CDR3, taken from reference TRBV28 and TRBJ1-6): DVKVTQSSRYLVKRTGEKVFLECVQDMDHENMFWYRQDPGLGLRLIYFSYDVKMKEKGDIPEGYSVSREKKERFSLILESASTNQTSMYLCATFQYDNSPLHFGNGTRLTVT.

This clonotype was seen a few times. This rearrangement joins TRBV20-1 to TRBJ2-5; 11 bases fit TRBD2. This CDR3 comprises 16 residues. CDR1 is DFQATT, CDR2 SNEGSKA, per germline (reference sequence). With V trimmed by 4 bases and J by 1 base, 8 bases remained unmatched. The CDR3 bases are TGCAGTGCTATAGGGGCTAGCGGGAGGTCCCAAGAGACCCAGTACTTC. Translated: CSAIGASGRSQETQYF.

The gene calls are TRBV5-1 and TRBJ2-7, with 7 nucleotides matching TRBD1. Germline V gene data show CDR1 as SGHRS and CDR2 as YFSETQ. V gave up 5 bases and J gave up 0 bases; unmatched junction bases: 11. This CDR3 region has 16 residues. CDR3 protein: CASRPDRPPNSYEQYF. CDR3 nucleotides: TGCGCCAGCAGGCCGGACAGGCCCCCGAACTCCTACGAGCAGTACTTC.

This clonotype appeared a few times. The chain has TRBV30 and TRBJ2-2; 11 bases agree with TRBD2. CDR1 and CDR2 (germline): GTSNPN, SVGIG (reference sequence). Losses at the gene ends were 3 bases for V and 6 bases for J; bases not matched to a gene: 6. The CDR3 contains 15 residues. CDR3 coding DNA: TGTGCCTGGAGATTAGCGGGAGGGAGACCCGGGGAGCTGTTTTTT. It encodes CAWRLAGGRPGELFF. Looking up the rest from reference TRBV30 and TRBJ2-2 gives the full variable domain: SQTIHQWPATLVQPVGSPLSLECTVEGTSNPNLYWYRQAAGRGLQLLFYSVGIGQISSEVPQNLSASRPQDRQFILSSKKLLLSDSGFYLCAWRLAGGRPGELFFGEGSRLTVL.

The chain employs TRBV5-6 and TRBJ1-1; possibly TRBD1 for D (5 bases). Germline CDR1 SGHDT, CDR2 YYEEEE. V lost 4 bases and J lost 6, with 13 bases in between. The CDR3 is 13 amino acids. The CDR3 region has the DNA TGTGCCAGCAGCGGAGTGACGGGGGCTGAAGCTTTCTTT. Translated: CASSGVTGAEAFF.

This clonotype has ten or more counts. The chain has TRBV6-5 and TRBJ1-1; possible D gene TRBD1, 6 bases. The CDR3 has 15 amino acids. Trimming took 2 bases from V and 7 from J, leaving 17 bases between them. Germline lookup yields CDR1 MNHEY and CDR2 SVGAGI. The CDR3 coding sequence is TGTGCCAGCAGTTACCCCGGACAGTTGGTTGGTGAAGCTTTCTTT. This codes for CASSYPGQLVGEAFF.

This clonotype was detected only a few times. The chain couples TRBV7-2 to TRBJ2-2; D is unclear. Looked up from germline, CDR1 is SGHTA and CDR2 is FQGNSA. The CDR3 totals 13 residues. V was trimmed by 6 bases and J by 1 base, leaving 6 bases between them. The DNA for the CDR3 is TGTGCCAGCAGACTACAGAACACCGGGGAGCTGTTTTTT. Protein sequence: CASRLQNTGELFF.

The chain links TRBV6-2 or TRBV6-3 to TRBJ2-3; D gene uncertain. The CDR3 extends over 12 amino acids. Trimming took 5 bases from V and 6 from J, leaving 9 bases between them. Germline V gives CDR1 MNHEY, CDR2 SVGEGT. The CDR3 coding sequence is TGTGCCAGCAGTCAAAACCCGGATACGCAGTATTTT. Protein product: CASSQNPDTQYF.

The rearrangement links TRBV7-2 to TRBJ2-2; no clear D gene. The CDR3 consists of 12 residues. In germline, CDR1 is SGHTA, CDR2 FQGNSA. With 4 bases removed from V and 4 bases from J, the gap between germline ends came to 4 bases. For the CDR3, the DNA is TGTGCCAGCAGCTGGGGCACCGGGGAGCTGTTTTTT. Translated: CASSWGTGELFF.

The V call is TRBV11-1, the J call TRBJ2-7; D gene unclear. Germline V gives CDR1 SGHAT, CDR2 FQDESV (reference sequence). V was clipped by 2 bases and J by 7 bases, with 9 bases between them. The CDR3 consists of 12 residues. CDR3 sequence reads: CASSLRLGEQYF. As DNA, the CDR3 is TGTGCCAGCAGCTTAAGATTGGGGGAGCAGTACTTC.

At least ten counts were recorded for this clonotype. The rearrangement joins TRBV7-2 to TRBJ1-5; weak D call: TRBD1 (6 bases). The CDR3 is 13 amino acids. V lost 1 base, J lost 7 bases, and 8 bases lay in between. Per the germline V gene, CDR1 is SGHTA and CDR2 is FQGNSA. The CDR3 reads CASSLDRVQPQHF. The CDR3 DNA reads TGTGCCAGCAGCTTAGACAGGGTACAGCCCCAGCATTTT.

The chain uses TRBV30 and TRBJ2-1; unclear D gene. Between the trimmed V and J ends, which lost 7 bases and 5 bases, there was a span of 9 bases. From germline, CDR1 is GTSNPN and CDR2 SVGIG (reference sequence). The CDR3 totals 11 residues. The CDR3 region is CAFGGDNEQFF. The CDR3 nucleotides read TGTGCCTTCGGTGGGGACAATGAGCAGTTCTTC.

This clonotype was counted ten times or more. V is TRBV7-2 and J is TRBJ2-5, with 9 bases identical to TRBD1. The CDR3 covers 16 residues. The germline CDR1 and CDR2 sequences are SGHTA and FQGNSA. Germline trimming cut 1 base from V and 3 bases from J; bases unmatched to any gene: 6. CDR3 loop: CASSLDPGQGEETQYF. In DNA form, the CDR3 reads TGTGCCAGCAGCTTAGATCCGGGACAGGGCGAAGAGACCCAGTACTTC.

This chain's CDR3 is CASSPPSAYEQYF. The CDR3, as DNA: TGTGCCAGCTCACCACCGTCGGCGTACGAGCAGTACTTC. This chain links TRBV18 with TRBJ2-7, with no clear D. The germline CDR1 and CDR2 sequences are KGHSH and LQKENI. V lost 0 bases and J lost 4, with 7 bases in between. CDR3 length equals 13 residues.

V and J are TRBV10-3 and TRBJ1-3; the D is unclear. Germline CDR1 is ENHRY and CDR2 is SYGVKD. V lost 0 bases, J lost 3 bases, and 9 bases lay in between. The CDR3 runs to 15 residues. CDR3 loop: CAISESSGIGNTIYF. The CDR3 DNA follows: TGTGCCATCAGTGAGTCCTCGGGGATTGGAAACACCATATATTTT.